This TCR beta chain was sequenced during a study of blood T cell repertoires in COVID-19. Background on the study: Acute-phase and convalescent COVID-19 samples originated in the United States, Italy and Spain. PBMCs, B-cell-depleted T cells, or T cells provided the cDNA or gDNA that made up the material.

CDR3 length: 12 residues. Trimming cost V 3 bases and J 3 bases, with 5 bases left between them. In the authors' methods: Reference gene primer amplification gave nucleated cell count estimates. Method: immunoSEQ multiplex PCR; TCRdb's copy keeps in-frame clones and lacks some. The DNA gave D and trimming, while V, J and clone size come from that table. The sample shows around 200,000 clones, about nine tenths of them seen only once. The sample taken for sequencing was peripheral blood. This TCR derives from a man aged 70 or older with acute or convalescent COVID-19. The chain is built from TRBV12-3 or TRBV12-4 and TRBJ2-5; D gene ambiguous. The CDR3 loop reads CASSLSEETQYF. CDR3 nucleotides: TGTGCCAGCAGTTTGTCGGAAGAGACCCAGTACTTC.